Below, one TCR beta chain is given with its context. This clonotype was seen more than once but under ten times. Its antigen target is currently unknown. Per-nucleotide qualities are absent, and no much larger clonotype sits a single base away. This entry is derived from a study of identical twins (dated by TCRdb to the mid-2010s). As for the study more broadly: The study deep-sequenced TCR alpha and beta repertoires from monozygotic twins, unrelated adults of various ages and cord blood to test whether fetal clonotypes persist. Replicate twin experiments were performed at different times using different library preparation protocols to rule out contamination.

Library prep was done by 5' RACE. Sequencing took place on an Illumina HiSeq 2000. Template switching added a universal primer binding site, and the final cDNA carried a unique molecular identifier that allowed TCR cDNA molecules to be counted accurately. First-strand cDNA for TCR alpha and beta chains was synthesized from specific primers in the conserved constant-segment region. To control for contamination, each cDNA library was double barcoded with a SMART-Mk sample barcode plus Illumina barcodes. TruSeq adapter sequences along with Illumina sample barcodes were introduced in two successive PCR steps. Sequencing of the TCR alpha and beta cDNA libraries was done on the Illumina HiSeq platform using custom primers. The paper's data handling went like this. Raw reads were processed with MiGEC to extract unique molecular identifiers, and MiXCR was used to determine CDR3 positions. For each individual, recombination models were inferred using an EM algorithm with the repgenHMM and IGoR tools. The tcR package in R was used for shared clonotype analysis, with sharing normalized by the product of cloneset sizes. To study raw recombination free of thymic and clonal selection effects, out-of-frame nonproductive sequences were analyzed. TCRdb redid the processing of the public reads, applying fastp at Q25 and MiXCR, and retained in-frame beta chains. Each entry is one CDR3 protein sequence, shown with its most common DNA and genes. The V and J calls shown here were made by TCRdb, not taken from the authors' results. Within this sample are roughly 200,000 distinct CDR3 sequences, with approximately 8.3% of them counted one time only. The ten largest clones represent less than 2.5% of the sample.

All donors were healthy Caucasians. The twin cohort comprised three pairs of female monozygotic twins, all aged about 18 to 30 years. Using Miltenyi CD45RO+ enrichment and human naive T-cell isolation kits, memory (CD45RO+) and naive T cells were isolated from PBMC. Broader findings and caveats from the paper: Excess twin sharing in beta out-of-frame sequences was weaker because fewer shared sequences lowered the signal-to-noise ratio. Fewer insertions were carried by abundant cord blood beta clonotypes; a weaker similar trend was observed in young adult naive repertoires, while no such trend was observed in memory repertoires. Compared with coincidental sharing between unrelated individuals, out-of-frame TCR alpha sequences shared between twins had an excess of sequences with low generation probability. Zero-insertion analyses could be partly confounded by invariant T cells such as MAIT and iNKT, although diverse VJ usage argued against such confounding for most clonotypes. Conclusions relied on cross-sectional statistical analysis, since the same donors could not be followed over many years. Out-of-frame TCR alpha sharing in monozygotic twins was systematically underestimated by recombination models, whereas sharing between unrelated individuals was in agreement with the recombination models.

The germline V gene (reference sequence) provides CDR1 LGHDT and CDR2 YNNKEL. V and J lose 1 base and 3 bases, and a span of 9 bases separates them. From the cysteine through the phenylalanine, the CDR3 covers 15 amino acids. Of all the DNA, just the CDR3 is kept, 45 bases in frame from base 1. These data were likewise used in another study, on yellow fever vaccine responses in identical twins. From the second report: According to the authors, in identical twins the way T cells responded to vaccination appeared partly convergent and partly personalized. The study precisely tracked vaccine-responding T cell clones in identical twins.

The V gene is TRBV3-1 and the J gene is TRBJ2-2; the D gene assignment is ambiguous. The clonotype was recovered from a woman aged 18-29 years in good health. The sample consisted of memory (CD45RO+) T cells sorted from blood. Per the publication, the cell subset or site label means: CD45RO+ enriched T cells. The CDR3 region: CASSQGPAYTGELFF. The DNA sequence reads TGTGCCAGCAGCCAAGGCCCGGCTTACACCGGGGAGCTGTTTTTT.